The clone carrying this T cell receptor (beta chain) was picked up one time. The data originate from a study of blood T cell repertoires in COVID-19. Study summary: T cells, B-cell-depleted T cells, or PBMCs supplied cDNA or gDNA.

The table came from immunoSEQ multiplex PCR; TCRdb's copy has only in-frame clones and leaves some out. The sample yields nearly 250,000 clones, more than 70% seen once. V was cut by 5 bases and J by 5 bases, with 18 bases left in between. Germline V gene lookup returns CDR1 KGHSH and CDR2 LQKENI. The CDR3 loop spans 15 amino acids. The sequencing sample was made of peripheral blood. The receptor was isolated from a woman aged 80 or over with COVID-19, enrolled during active disease. V is TRBV18 and J is TRBJ1-1; weak D call: TRBD1 (5 bases). The CDR3 nucleotides read TGTGCCAGCTCAGCGTATGGGGGGAGAAGTACTGAAGCTTTCTTT. Protein: CASSAYGGRSTEAFF.